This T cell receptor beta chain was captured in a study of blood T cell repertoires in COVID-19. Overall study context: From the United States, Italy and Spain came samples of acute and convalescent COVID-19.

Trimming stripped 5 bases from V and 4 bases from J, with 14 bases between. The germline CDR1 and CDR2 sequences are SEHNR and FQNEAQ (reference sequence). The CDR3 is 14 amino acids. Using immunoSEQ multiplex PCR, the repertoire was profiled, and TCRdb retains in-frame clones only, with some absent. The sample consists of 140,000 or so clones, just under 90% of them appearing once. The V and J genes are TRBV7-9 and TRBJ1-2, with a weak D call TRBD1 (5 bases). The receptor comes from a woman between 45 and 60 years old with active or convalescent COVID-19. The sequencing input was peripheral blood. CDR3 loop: CASSAGGGRYGYTF. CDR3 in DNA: TGTGCCAGCAGCGCGGGCGGGGGACGCTATGGCTACACCTTC.